This entry features one TCR beta chain sequence. CDR3 size: 12 residues. V dropped 5 bases and J dropped 9 bases, with 11 bases sitting between them. The germline V gene encodes CDR1 SGHTA and CDR2 FQGNSA. This entry belongs to a study of T-cell memory formation after mild COVID-19. TCRdb redid the calling of the 5' RACE reads with MiXCR, one entry per CDR3 protein. This table holds some 300,000 distinct CDR3 sequences, approximately 20% found once. The clonotype originates from a man in his late teens or twenties who had mild COVID-19 (a few samples of this study predate the infection). Cell type and time point are not known. Sequenced sample: PBMCs or a T cell subset sorted from them (not recorded which). The J gene is TRBJ1-5, the V gene TRBV7-2; no clear D. The CDR3 protein is CASSVDSGPQHF. The CDR3 coding sequence is TGTGCCAGCAGCGTGGACTCGGGGCCCCAGCATTTT.